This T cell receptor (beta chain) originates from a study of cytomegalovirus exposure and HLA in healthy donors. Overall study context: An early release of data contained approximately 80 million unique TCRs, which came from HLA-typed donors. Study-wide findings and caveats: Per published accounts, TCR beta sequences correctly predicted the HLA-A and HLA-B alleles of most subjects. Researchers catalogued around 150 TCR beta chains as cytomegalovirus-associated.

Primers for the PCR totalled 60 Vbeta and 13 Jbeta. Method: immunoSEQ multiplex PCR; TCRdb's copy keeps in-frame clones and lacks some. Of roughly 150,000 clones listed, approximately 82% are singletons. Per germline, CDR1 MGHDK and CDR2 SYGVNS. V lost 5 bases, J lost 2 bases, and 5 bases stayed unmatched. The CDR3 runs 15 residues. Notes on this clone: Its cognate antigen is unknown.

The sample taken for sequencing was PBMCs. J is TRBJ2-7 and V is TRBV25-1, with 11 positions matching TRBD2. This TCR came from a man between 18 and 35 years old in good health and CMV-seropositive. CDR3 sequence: CASSYSGRAAYEQYF. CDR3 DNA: TGTGCCAGCAGTTATAGCGGGAGGGCCGCCTACGAGCAGTACTTC.